The 7 T cell receptor beta chains given below trace back to one sample, sequenced in a study of T cell therapy after organ transplantation. TCRdb's table, derived via immunoSEQ multiplex PCR, lists solely in-frame clones and lacks some. The repertoire has roughly 48,000 clones, about 94% of them found once; the top ten carry 2.5% to 3.5%. No cognate antigen is known for these TCRs. Here the sequenced sample was CD8+ T cells from blood, taken before autologous CMV-specific T cell therapy. Receptor source: a human patient who had received a solid organ transplant and had CMV disease.

V gene TRBV11-2 combines with J gene TRBJ2-7; D ambiguous. Germline V lookup: CDR1 SGHAT, CDR2 FQNNGV. CDR3 length equals 13 residues. V lost 1 base and J lost 3, with 7 bases in between. The CDR3 region has the DNA TGTGCCAGCAGCTTAGTGGCTTTCTACGAGCAGTACTTC. This sequence encodes CASSLVAFYEQYF.

The J gene is TRBJ2-2, the V gene TRBV10-2; 7 positions agree with TRBD2. Per the germline V gene, CDR1 is WSHSY and CDR2 is SAAADI. V was pared by 3 bases and J by 6 bases, with 7 bases of the junction left unmatched. CDR3 size: 15 residues. The CDR3 nucleotides read TGCGCCAGCAGTGATGGCGGGAGCAGGGCCGGGGAGCTGTTTTTT. Its translation is CASSDGGSRAGELFF.

The chain employs TRBV18 and TRBJ2-4; D is possibly TRBD1 or TRBD2 (6 bases each). The CDR3 has 16 amino acids. From germline, CDR1 is KGHSH and CDR2 LQKENI. V was trimmed by 3 bases and J by 8 bases, leaving 20 bases between them. CDR3 sequence: CASSPFTRGVGDIQYF. CDR3 DNA sequence: TGTGCCAGCTCACCGTTCACAAGGGGGGTCGGCGACATTCAGTACTTC. Supplemented by reference TRBV18 and TRBJ2-4, the full variable domain reads NAGVMQNPRHLVRRRGQEARLRCSPMKGHSHVYWYRQLPEEGLKFMVYLQKENIIDESGMPKERFSAEFPKEGPSILRIQQVVRGDSAAYFCASSPFTRGVGDIQYFGAGTRLSVL.

The CDR3 sequence: CASSLVEGFNQPQHF. The CDR3, as DNA: TGTGCCAGCAGCTTGGTTGAGGGTTTTAATCAGCCCCAGCATTTT. This sequence joins TRBV5-6 and TRBJ1-5; D uncertain. Germline CDR1 and CDR2: SGHDT and YYEEEE. This CDR3 has 15 residues. V was pared by 0 bases and J by 4 bases, with 11 bases between.

The rearrangement links TRBV7-8 to TRBJ2-3; possibly TRBD2 for D (7 bases). V gave up 1 base and J gave up 4 bases, with 15 bases separating them. Germline CDR1 and CDR2: SGHVS and FQNEAQ. The CDR3 is 16 amino acids. The CDR3 sequence: CASSLGSGEGADTQYF. DNA of the CDR3: TGTGCCAGCAGCTTAGGGTCAGGGGAGGGCGCAGATACGCAGTATTTT.

This clone was counted once. V is TRBV2 and J is TRBJ1-2; the D gene is possibly TRBD1 (6 bases). V lost 6 bases and J 0 bases, leaving 14 bases between the germline ends. Germline V CDR1 and CDR2: SNHLY, FYNNEI. This CDR3 is built from 15 residues. CDR3: CASRRGSGTNYGYTF. The CDR3 DNA follows: TGTGCCAGCAGGAGGGGGTCGGGGACTAACTATGGCTACACCTTC.

The rearrangement links TRBV27 to TRBJ1-5; possibly TRBD1 for D (5 bases). The CDR3 is 13 amino acids. The germline V and J ends were trimmed by 3 bases and 5 bases, with 8 bases remaining between them. The germline gives CDR1 MNHEY, CDR2 SMNVEV (reference sequence). Here the CDR3 reads CASSLEGHQPQHF. The CDR3 coding sequence is TGTGCCAGCAGTTTGGAGGGACATCAGCCCCAGCATTTT.